This T cell receptor (beta chain) was sequenced in a study of shared clonotypes between healthy human individuals. Across the study: Two women and a few men aged 18 to 49 served as donors.

General study results and limits: A limitation of the genetic and exposure-history diversity represented arose from few donors.

The healthy adult donors were HIV-negative and reported no recent acute infections or vaccinations. On this clone: What it recognizes is unknown.

There are 15 residues in the CDR3. V was clipped by 3 bases and J by 3 bases, with 11 bases between them. CDR1 and CDR2 (germline): SNHLY, FYNNEI. Only in-frame clones appear in the TCRdb table, and some are missing; sequencing was by immunoSEQ multiplex PCR. Among 450,000 to 500,000 clones, 60% to 80% were seen once, and the ten largest hold approximately 12%. The chain is built from TRBV2 and TRBJ1-4; a weak D match, TRBD1 (5 bases). The source of this sequence is a woman between 35 and 50 years old in good health. Some clones in this sample may be carry-over from other donors' samples. The specimen sequenced was PBMCs. The CDR3 loop is CASSDVGTSNEKLFF. The CDR3 nucleotides read TGTGCCAGCAGTGACGTCGGGACCTCTAATGAAAAACTGTTTTTT.